This is a list of T cell receptor beta chains from one sample in a study of CD4 T cells in relation to SARS-CoV-2 and coronaviruses. These receptors' antigens are unknown. TCRdb keeps only in-frame clones here, not all; method: immunoSEQ multiplex PCR. The sample contains 20,000 to 25,000 clones, just over 75% of which appear only once. Input material: CD4+ T cells from PBMCs, cultured in vitro. Receptor source: a human donor in good health. Both conserved end residues are part of each CDR3. Fields, in order: V gene, J gene, D gene, clone size, CDR3 protein, CDR3 DNA. D genes are given only for firm matches. The listing skips clone size in some rows; elsewhere it reads once, few, many or a size class.

V gene: TRBV19
J gene: TRBJ2-1
D gene: NA
clone size: NA
CDR3 protein: CASSIAGERPYNEQFF
CDR3 DNA: TGTGCCAGTAGTATTGCAGGAGAGAGGCCCTACAATGAGCAGTTCTTC

V gene: TRBV27
J gene: TRBJ2-5
D gene: TRBD1
clone size: NA
CDR3 protein: CASSLFGQAAQETQYF
CDR3 DNA: TGTGCCAGCAGTTTATTCGGACAGGCAGCTCAAGAGACCCAGTACTTC

V gene: TRBV28
J gene: TRBJ1-1
D gene: TRBD1
clone size: NA
CDR3 protein: CASGPWDRGIGTEAFF
CDR3 DNA: TGTGCCAGCGGCCCTTGGGACAGGGGGATCGGCACTGAAGCTTTCTTT

V gene: TRBV7-2
J gene: TRBJ2-5
D gene: NA
clone size: NA
CDR3 protein: CASSATGGQETQYF
CDR3 DNA: TGTGCCAGCAGCGCCACTGGCGGCCAAGAGACCCAGTACTTC

V gene: TRBV24-1
J gene: TRBJ1-3
D gene: NA
clone size: NA
CDR3 protein: CATSDVGNTIYF
CDR3 DNA: TGTGCCACCAGTGACGTCGGAAACACCATATATTTT

V gene: TRBV5-1
J gene: TRBJ2-3
D gene: TRBD2
clone size: NA
CDR3 protein: CASSPLAGEGTDTQYF
CDR3 DNA: TGCGCCAGCAGCCCACTAGCGGGAGAAGGAACAGATACGCAGTATTTT

V gene: TRBV7-7
J gene: TRBJ1-3
D gene: TRBD1
clone size: NA
CDR3 protein: CASSLVWGQQLTDLSGNTIYF
CDR3 DNA: TGTGCCAGCAGCTTGGTTTGGGGACAGCAACTTACGGACCTGTCTGGAAACACCATATATTTT

V gene: TRBV24-1
J gene: TRBJ2-1
D gene: NA
clone size: NA
CDR3 protein: CATSDPGRASGYNEQFF
CDR3 DNA: TGTGCCACCAGTGATCCAGGCAGGGCATCAGGCTACAATGAGCAGTTCTTC

V gene: TRBV5-1
J gene: TRBJ2-5
D gene: NA
clone size: NA
CDR3 protein: CASSLDQETQYF
CDR3 DNA: TGCGCCAGCAGCTTGGACCAAGAGACCCAGTACTTC

V gene: TRBV6-5
J gene: TRBJ1-1
D gene: NA
clone size: NA
CDR3 protein: CASLPGHTNTEAFF
CDR3 DNA: TGTGCCAGTTTACCGGGCCATACGAACACTGAAGCTTTCTTT

V gene: TRBV2
J gene: TRBJ1-4
D gene: NA
clone size: NA
CDR3 protein: CASRDDGSLTINEKLFF
CDR3 DNA: TGTGCCAGCAGAGACGATGGTTCACTCACCATTAATGAAAAACTGTTTTTT

V gene: TRBV12-3/TRBV12-4
J gene: TRBJ2-7
D gene: NA
clone size: NA
CDR3 protein: CASSWGTRYEQYF
CDR3 DNA: TGTGCCAGCAGTTGGGGGACACGATACGAGCAGTACTTC

V gene: TRBV10-3
J gene: TRBJ2-7
D gene: TRBD2
clone size: few
CDR3 protein: CAISSGTSVEQYF
CDR3 DNA: TGTGCCATCAGTTCCGGGACTAGCGTAGAGCAGTACTTC

V gene: TRBV10-3
J gene: TRBJ1-1
D gene: NA
clone size: NA
CDR3 protein: CAISEYPENTEAFF
CDR3 DNA: TGTGCCATCAGTGAGTACCCAGAGAACACTGAAGCTTTCTTT

V gene: TRBV5-1
J gene: TRBJ2-2
D gene: NA
clone size: NA
CDR3 protein: CASSPGRGRFVGELFF
CDR3 DNA: TGCGCCAGCAGCCCCGGACGAGGACGGTTTGTCGGGGAGCTGTTTTTT

V gene: TRBV5-4
J gene: TRBJ1-2
D gene: TRBD1
clone size: NA
CDR3 protein: CASSGVDRVSGYTF
CDR3 DNA: TGTGCCAGCAGCGGGGTGGACAGGGTCTCTGGCTACACCTTC

V gene: TRBV3-1/TRBV3-2
J gene: TRBJ2-7
D gene: NA
clone size: NA
CDR3 protein: CASSQGYEQYF
CDR3 DNA: TGTGCCAGCAGCCAGGGGTACGAGCAGTACTTC

V gene: TRBV12-3/TRBV12-4
J gene: TRBJ1-5
D gene: NA
clone size: NA
CDR3 protein: CASSAREGQPQHF
CDR3 DNA: TGTGCCAGCTCCGCCCGGGAGGGGCAGCCCCAGCATTTT

V gene: TRBV6-2/TRBV6-3
J gene: TRBJ2-1
D gene: TRBD2
clone size: NA
CDR3 protein: CASSQRLAGGNEQFF
CDR3 DNA: TGTGCCAGCAGTCAAAGACTAGCGGGTGGGAATGAGCAGTTCTTC

V gene: TRBV6-5
J gene: TRBJ1-2
D gene: TRBD1
clone size: NA
CDR3 protein: CASRQGDYGYTF
CDR3 DNA: TGTGCCAGCAGACAGGGGGACTATGGCTACACCTTC

V gene: TRBV6-5
J gene: TRBJ2-7
D gene: NA
clone size: NA
CDR3 protein: CASSYGEAYEQYF
CDR3 DNA: TGTGCCAGCAGTTACGGAGAAGCCTACGAGCAGTACTTC

V gene: TRBV7-8
J gene: TRBJ1-3
D gene: NA
clone size: NA
CDR3 protein: CASSLAPSGNTIYF
CDR3 DNA: TGTGCCAGCAGCTTAGCTCCTTCTGGAAACACCATATATTTT